The 23 T cell receptor beta chains below were found in one sample sequenced in a study of T cell clones after liver transplantation. The protocol was immunoSEQ multiplex PCR, while the TCRdb copy is restricted to in-frame clones and leaves out a portion. Among 45,000 to 60,000 clones, about 70% were seen once, and the ten largest hold around 2.8%. This sample comprised CD4+ T cells from blood, obtained at the approximately 15-month timepoint. The receptor source for this set is a human patient who received a liver transplant. The graft donor may be the source of some T cells.

This clone has more than one count but fewer than ten. The genes are TRBV2 and TRBJ2-5; no reliable D call. The germline CDR1 and CDR2 sequences are SNHLY and FYNNEI. Trimming pared 4 bases from V and 5 bases from J, leaving 5 bases between. This CDR3 region has 11 residues. CDR3 sequence reads: CASSAEETQYF. CDR3 in DNA: TGTGCCAGCAGTGCTGAGGAGACCCAGTACTTC.

In regard to this clone: Other nucleotide sequences from this sample produce the same CDR3. J is TRBJ2-3 and V is TRBV6-1, with a weak D call TRBD2 (7 bases). Germline assignment: CDR1 MNHNS and CDR2 SASEGT. This CDR3 comprises 13 residues. Trimming removed 3 bases from V and 4 bases from J, with 8 bases in between. Here the CDR3 DNA reads TGTGCCAGCAGTGAGCGGGGGCCAGATACGCAGTATTTT. Protein: CASSERGPDTQYF.

The rearrangement uses TRBV7-9 and TRBJ1-6; D remains unclear. V was trimmed by 1 base and J by 8 bases, leaving 6 bases between them. Germline lookup yields CDR1 SEHNR and CDR2 FQNEAQ (reference sequence). The CDR3 has 13 residues. The CDR3 loop reads CASSLGADSPLHF. The CDR3 DNA is TGTGCCAGCAGCTTAGGGGCGGATTCACCCCTCCACTTT.

The gene calls are TRBV5-6 and TRBJ2-5; perhaps D is TRBD1 or TRBD2 (5 bases each). Germline V lookup: CDR1 SGHDT, CDR2 YYEEEE. The CDR3 totals 19 residues. The V and J ends lost 0 bases and 0 bases respectively, with 21 bases between them. Written as DNA, the CDR3 is TGTGCCAGCAGCTTGGTCCGCGGGCAGCCGGGGCCGAACCAAGAGACCCAGTACTTC. It yields the protein CASSLVRGQPGPNQETQYF. The whole variable domain, remainder taken from reference TRBV5-6 and TRBJ2-5, is DAGVTQSPTHLIKTRGQQVTLRCSPKSGHDTVSWYQQALGQGPQFIFQYYEEEERQRGNFPDRFSGHQFPNYSSELNVNALLLGDSALYLCASSLVRGQPGPNQETQYFGPGTRLLVL.

The V and J genes are TRBV7-2 and TRBJ2-1, with 8 bases aligning to TRBD2. The length of the CDR3 is 18 residues. Germline V CDR1 and CDR2: SGHTA, FQGNSA. V trimming: 5 bases; J trimming: 0 bases; junction bases outside the gene matches: 12. The CDR3 nucleotides are TGTGCCAGCAGCCTAGTACTCGGGAGGGCCTCCTCCTACAATGAGCAGTTCTTC. Translating gives CASSLVLGRASSYNEQFF. Full variable domain (outside the CDR3, taken from reference TRBV7-2 and TRBJ2-1): GAGVSQSPSNKVTEKGKDVELRCDPISGHTALYWYRQSLGQGLEFLIYFQGNSAPDKSGLPSDRFSAERTGGSVSTLTIQRTQQEDSAVYLCASSLVLGRASSYNEQFFGPGTRLTVL.

The rearrangement joins TRBV28 to TRBJ1-5; D is perhaps TRBD1 (6 bases). The germline V and J ends were trimmed by 6 bases and 2 bases, with 23 bases remaining between them. The CDR3 spans 18 residues. The germline V gene has CDR1 MDHEN and CDR2 SYDVKM. The CDR3: CASSPRKAGTRGNQPQHF. CDR3 DNA sequence: TGTGCCAGCAGCCCCCGAAAAGCCGGGACACGTGGCAATCAGCCCCAGCATTTT.

Written as DNA, the CDR3 is TGTGCCAGCAGCGGGACAGGGGGCGGCTATGGCTACACCTTC. Encoded protein: CASSGTGGGYGYTF. This rearrangement joins TRBV9 to TRBJ1-2; TRBD1 agrees at 11 bases. Germline lookup yields CDR1 SGDLS and CDR2 YYNGEE. The CDR3 has 14 residues. V shed 3 bases and J 4 bases; nucleotides not matched to a gene: 2. The whole variable domain, remainder taken from reference TRBV9 and TRBJ1-2, is DSGVTQTPKHLITATGQRVTLRCSPRSGDLSVYWYQQSLDQGLQFLIQYYNGEERAKGNILERFSAQQFPDLHSELNLSSLELGDSALYFCASSGTGGGYGYTFGSGTRLTVV.

The chain links TRBV6-1 to TRBJ1-5; D call uncertain. Germline V gives CDR1 MNHNS, CDR2 SASEGT. Trimming cost V 1 base and J 7 bases, with 14 bases left between them. This CDR3 comprises 15 residues. CDR3 bases: TGTGCCAGCAGTGAAGGAGGGAAAGGAAGACAGCCCCAGCATTTT. Protein sequence: CASSEGGKGRQPQHF.

V gene TRBV7-9 combines with J gene TRBJ2-5; 8 bases map to TRBD2. The CDR3 is 17 amino acids. From germline, CDR1 is SEHNR and CDR2 FQNEAQ (reference sequence). V was pared by 0 bases and J by 2 bases, with 8 bases of the junction left unmatched. DNA for the CDR3: TGTGCCAGCAGCTTAGCGGGGAGCGGGGGTTGGCAAGAGACCCAGTACTTC. Its translation is CASSLAGSGGWQETQYF. Based on the CDR3 plus reference TRBV7-9 and TRBJ2-5, the full variable domain is DTGVSQNPRHKITKRGQNVTFRCDPISEHNRLYWYRQTLGQGPEFLTYFQNEAQLEKSRLLSDRFSAERPKGSFSTLEIQRTEQGDSAMYLCASSLAGSGGWQETQYFGPGTRLLVL.

This clone is judged medium-sized (0.01 to 0.1%). This chain joins TRBV9 and TRBJ2-7; 9 positions match TRBD1. Germline V gives CDR1 SGDLS, CDR2 YYNGEE. V was pared by 0 bases and J by 5 bases, with 9 bases of the junction left unmatched. CDR3 length equals 16 residues. CDR3 coding DNA: TGTGCCAGCAGCGTAGCAGGAGGACAGGGGTTCCACGAGCAGTACTTC. Encoded protein: CASSVAGGQGFHEQYF.

CDR3 sequence: CASSDPDREYNSPLHF. The DNA for the CDR3 is TGTGCCAGCAGTGACCCGGACAGGGAATATAATTCACCCCTCCACTTT. V is TRBV25-1 and J is TRBJ1-6, with 8 bases that match TRBD1. The CDR3 covers 16 residues. Germline-derived CDR1 and CDR2 are MGHDK and SYGVNS. With 3 bases clipped from V and 4 bases from J, the junction kept 5 bases outside the gene matches.

The rearrangement links TRBV7-9 to TRBJ1-5; 8 positions match TRBD1. The CDR3 spans 16 residues. Germline-derived CDR1 and CDR2 are SEHNR and FQNEAQ (reference sequence). The V gene end was trimmed by 5 bases and the J gene end by 7 bases; junction bases not matched to a gene: 13. The chain's CDR3 is CASSPLGQGAGQPQHF. The CDR3 DNA reads as TGTGCCAGCAGCCCTCTGGGGCAGGGGGCGGGACAGCCCCAGCATTTT.

The gene calls are TRBV19 and TRBJ1-4, with 7 bases identical to TRBD1. Germline V lookup: CDR1 LNHDA, CDR2 SQIVND (reference sequence). This CDR3 is built from 18 residues. Trimming at V came to 7 bases and at J to 4 bases, leaving 18 bases not matched to a gene. CDR3 loop: CASTPIGNRGSGNEKLFF. CDR3 sequence (DNA): TGTGCCAGTACCCCTATCGGGAACAGGGGATCGGGTAATGAAAAACTGTTTTTT. The whole variable domain, filled in from reference TRBV19 and TRBJ1-4, reads DGGITQSPKYLFRKEGQNVTLSCEQNLNHDAMYWYRQDPGQGLRLIYYSQIVNDFQKGDIAEGYSVSREKKESFPLTVTSAQKNPTAFYLCASTPIGNRGSGNEKLFFGSGTQLSVL.

The rearrangement joins TRBV7-2 to TRBJ2-2; D may match TRBD1 or TRBD2 (6 bases each). Germline V lookup: CDR1 SGHTA, CDR2 FQGNSA. This CDR3 contains 15 residues. Trimming left V 2 bases short and J 6 bases short, with 13 bases between. The CDR3 protein is CASSLNGGRPGELFF. CDR3 DNA sequence: TGTGCCAGCAGCTTAAATGGGGGGCGCCCCGGGGAGCTGTTTTTT.

The chain uses TRBV7-8 and TRBJ2-7, with 10 bases identical to TRBD2. The CDR3 covers 14 residues. Looked up from germline, CDR1 is SGHVS and CDR2 is FQNEAQ. V was pared by 5 bases and J by 6 bases, with 7 bases of the junction left unmatched. The CDR3 sequence is CASSPTAGGGEQYV. Here the CDR3 DNA reads TGTGCCAGCAGCCCTACAGCGGGAGGGGGCGAGCAGTACGTC.

The sample holds a few counts of this clone. This chain connects TRBV5-6 to TRBJ2-2, with a tentative D call TRBD2 (5 bases). CDR3 size: 15 residues. Trimming shortened V by 0 bases and J by 3 bases, and 9 bases separated the two germline ends. Germline CDR1 is SGHDT and CDR2 is YYEEEE. CDR3 sequence: CASSLGGLDTGELFF. In DNA form, the CDR3 reads TGTGCCAGCAGCTTGGGCGGGTTGGACACCGGGGAGCTGTTTTTT.

This clone was seen only once. The chain is built from TRBV28 and TRBJ2-3, with D tentatively TRBD1 or TRBD2 (6 bases each). In germline, CDR1 is MDHEN, CDR2 SYDVKM. This CDR3 has 15 amino acids. Trimming shortened V by 6 bases and J by 6 bases, and 19 bases separated the two germline ends. Written as DNA, the CDR3 is TGTGCCAGCAGGCCGGGCGGAGGGGGTCGGGATACGCAGTATTTT. Translating gives CASRPGGGGRDTQYF.

The chain uses TRBV4-1 and TRBJ2-2; D is unresolved. Trimming cost V 1 base and J 0 bases, with 15 bases left between them. Germline lookup yields CDR1 MGHRA and CDR2 YSYEKL. The CDR3 is 18 residues long. CDR3 DNA sequence: TGCGCCAGCAGCCAAGGATCCACCTTTATTTCGAACACCGGGGAGCTGTTTTTT. It specifies CASSQGSTFISNTGELFF.

This clone occurred once. V is TRBV29-1 and J is TRBJ2-2; 7 bases fit TRBD1. V lost 4 bases, J lost 0 bases, and 5 bases stayed unmatched. Germline V gene lookup returns CDR1 SQVTM and CDR2 ANQGSEA. CDR3 length equals 15 residues. In nucleotides, the CDR3 is TGCAGCGTTGTGAGGGACAGCGCGAACACCGGGGAGCTGTTTTTT. Translated, it gives CSVVRDSANTGELFF.

This clone was seen a handful of times. The chain joins TRBV27 to TRBJ2-6; D not resolved. The CDR3 loop spans 16 amino acids. Germline V gene sequence: CDR1 MNHEY, CDR2 SMNVEV (reference sequence). V dropped 5 bases and J dropped 0 bases, with 11 bases sitting between them. The CDR3 sequence is CASSPTSSSGANVLTF. CDR3 coding DNA: TGTGCCAGCAGTCCCACCAGCAGCTCTGGGGCCAACGTCCTGACTTTC.

The genes are TRBV5-1 and TRBJ2-5; 12 nucleotides agree with TRBD1. This CDR3 spans 16 amino acids. V gave up 4 bases and J gave up 5 bases; unmatched junction bases: 9. Germline V gives CDR1 SGHRS, CDR2 YFSETQ. Here the CDR3 reads CASSPGTGGAKETQYF. The CDR3 nucleotides are TGCGCCAGCAGCCCCGGGACAGGGGGCGCTAAGGAGACCCAGTACTTC.

The CDR3 protein is CATQGLAGGDETQYF. Here the CDR3 DNA reads TGCGCCACCCAGGGACTAGCGGGGGGTGATGAGACCCAGTACTTC. This chain links TRBV5-1 with TRBJ2-5; 15 bases line up with TRBD2. The ends lost 9 bases at V and 5 bases at J; junction bases unmatched: 8. Per germline, CDR1 SGHRS and CDR2 YFSETQ. The CDR3 totals 15 residues. Variable domain in full (rest from reference TRBV5-1 and TRBJ2-5): KAGVTQTPRYLIKTRGQQVTLSCSPISGHRSVSWYQQTPGQGLQFLFEYFSETQRNKGNFPGRFSGRQFSNSRSEMNVSTLELGDSALYLCATQGLAGGDETQYFGPGTRLLVL.

The CDR3 DNA follows: TGTGCCAGCAGTCAGCTGGATGTCAAGGTTGCAACTAATGAAAAACTGTTTTTT. It translates to CASSQLDVKVATNEKLFF. J is TRBJ1-4 and V is TRBV28, with unresolved D. Trimming pared 5 bases from V and 0 bases from J, leaving 19 bases between. CDR1 MDHEN and CDR2 SYDVKM come from the germline V gene. This CDR3 is 18 amino acids long. Complete variable domain (other parts from reference TRBV28 and TRBJ1-4): DVKVTQSSRYLVKRTGEKVFLECVQDMDHENMFWYRQDPGLGLRLIYFSYDVKMKEKGDIPEGYSVSREKKERFSLILESASTNQTSMYLCASSQLDVKVATNEKLFFGSGTQLSVL.